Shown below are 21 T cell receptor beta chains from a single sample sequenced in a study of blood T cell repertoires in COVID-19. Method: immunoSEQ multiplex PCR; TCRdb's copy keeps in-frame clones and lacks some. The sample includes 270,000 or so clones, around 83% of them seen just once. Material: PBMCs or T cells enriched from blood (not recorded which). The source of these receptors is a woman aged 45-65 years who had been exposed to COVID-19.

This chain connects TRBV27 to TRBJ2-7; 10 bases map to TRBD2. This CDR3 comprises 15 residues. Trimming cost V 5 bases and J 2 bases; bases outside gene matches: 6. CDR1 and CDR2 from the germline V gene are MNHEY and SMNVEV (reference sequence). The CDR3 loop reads CASSTSGNNPYEQYF. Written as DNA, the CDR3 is TGTGCCAGCAGTACTAGCGGGAATAATCCCTACGAGCAGTACTTC.

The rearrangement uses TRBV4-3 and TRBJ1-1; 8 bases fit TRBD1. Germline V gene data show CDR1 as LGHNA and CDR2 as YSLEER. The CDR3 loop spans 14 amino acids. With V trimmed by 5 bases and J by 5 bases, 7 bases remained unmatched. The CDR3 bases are TGCGCCAGCAGCTCAGGGGGCGCGCGGACTGAAGCTTTCTTT. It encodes CASSSGGARTEAFF.

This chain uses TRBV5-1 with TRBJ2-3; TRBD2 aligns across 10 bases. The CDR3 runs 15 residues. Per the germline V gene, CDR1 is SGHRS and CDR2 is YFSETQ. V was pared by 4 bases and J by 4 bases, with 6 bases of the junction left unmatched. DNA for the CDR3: TGCGCCAGCAGCCTTGCTAGCGGGGGATCAGATACGCAGTATTTT. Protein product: CASSLASGGSDTQYF.

The CDR3 nucleotides read TGCGCCAGCACCCCTATCGGGGGGGCCTACGAGCAGTACTTC. Protein product: CASTPIGGAYEQYF. The rearrangement uses TRBV4-1 and TRBJ2-7, with TRBD2 matching over 8 bases. The germline V gene encodes CDR1 MGHRA and CDR2 YSYEKL. V lost 7 bases and J lost 2; bases outside the gene matches: 7. This CDR3 comprises 14 residues.

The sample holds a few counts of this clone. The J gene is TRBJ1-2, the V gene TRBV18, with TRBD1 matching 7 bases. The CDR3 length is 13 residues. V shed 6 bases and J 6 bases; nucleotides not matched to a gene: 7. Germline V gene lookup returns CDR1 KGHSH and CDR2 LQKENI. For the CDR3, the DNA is TGTGCCAGCTCCCGGGACAGCCGAGATGGCTACACCTTC. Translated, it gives CASSRDSRDGYTF.

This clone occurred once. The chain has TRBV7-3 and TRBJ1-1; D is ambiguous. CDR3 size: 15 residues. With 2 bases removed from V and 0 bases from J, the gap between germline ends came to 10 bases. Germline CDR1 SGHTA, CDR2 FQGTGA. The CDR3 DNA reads TGTGCCAGCAGCTTATCGGGAGGGTTGAACACTGAAGCTTTCTTT. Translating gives CASSLSGGLNTEAFF. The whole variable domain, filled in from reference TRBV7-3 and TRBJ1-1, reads GAGVSQTPSNKVTEKGKYVELRCDPISGHTALYWYRQSLGQGPEFLIYFQGTGAADDSGLPNDRFFAVRPEGSVSTLKIQRTERGDSAVYLCASSLSGGLNTEAFFGQGTRLTVV.

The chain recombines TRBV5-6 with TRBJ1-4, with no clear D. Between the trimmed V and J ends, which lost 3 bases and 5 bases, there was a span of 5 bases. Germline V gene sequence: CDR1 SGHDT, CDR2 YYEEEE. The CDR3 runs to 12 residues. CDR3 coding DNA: TGTGCCAGCAGCTCTCCGAATGAAAAACTGTTTTTT. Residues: CASSSPNEKLFF.

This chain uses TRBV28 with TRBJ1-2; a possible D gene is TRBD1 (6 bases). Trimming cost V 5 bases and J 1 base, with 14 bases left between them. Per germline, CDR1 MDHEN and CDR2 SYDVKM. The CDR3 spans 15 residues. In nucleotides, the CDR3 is TGTGCCAGCAGTCCCACTTGGGGGCATAACTATGGCTACACCTTC. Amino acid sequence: CASSPTWGHNYGYTF.

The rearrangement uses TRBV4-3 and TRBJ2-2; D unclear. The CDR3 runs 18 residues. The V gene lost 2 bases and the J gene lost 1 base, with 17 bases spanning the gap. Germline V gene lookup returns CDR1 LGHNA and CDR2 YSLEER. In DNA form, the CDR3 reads TGCGCCAGCAGCCAAAGACTCTTCAACGGTTTGAACACCGGGGAGCTGTTTTTT. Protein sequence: CASSQRLFNGLNTGELFF.

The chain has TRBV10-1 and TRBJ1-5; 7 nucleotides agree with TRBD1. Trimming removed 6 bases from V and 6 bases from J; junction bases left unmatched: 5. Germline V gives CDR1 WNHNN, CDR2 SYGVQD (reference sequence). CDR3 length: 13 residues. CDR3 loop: CASRRQGGQPQHF. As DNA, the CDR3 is TGCGCCAGCAGGAGACAGGGCGGTCAGCCCCAGCATTTT.

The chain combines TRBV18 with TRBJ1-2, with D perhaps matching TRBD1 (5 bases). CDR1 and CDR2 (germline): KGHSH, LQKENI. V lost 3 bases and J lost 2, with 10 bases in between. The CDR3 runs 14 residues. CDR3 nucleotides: TGTGCCAGCTCACCTTCGGGGGGGAACTATGGCTACACCTTC. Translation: CASSPSGGNYGYTF. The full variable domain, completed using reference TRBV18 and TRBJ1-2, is NAGVMQNPRHLVRRRGQEARLRCSPMKGHSHVYWYRQLPEEGLKFMVYLQKENIIDESGMPKERFSAEFPKEGPSILRIQQVVRGDSAAYFCASSPSGGNYGYTFGSGTRLTVV.

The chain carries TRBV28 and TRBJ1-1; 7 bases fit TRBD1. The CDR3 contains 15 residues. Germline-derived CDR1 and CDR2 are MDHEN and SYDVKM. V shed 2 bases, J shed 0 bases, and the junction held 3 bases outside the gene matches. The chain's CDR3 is CASSLPGGMNTEAFF. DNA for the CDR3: TGTGCCAGCAGTTTACCAGGGGGGATGAACACTGAAGCTTTCTTT.

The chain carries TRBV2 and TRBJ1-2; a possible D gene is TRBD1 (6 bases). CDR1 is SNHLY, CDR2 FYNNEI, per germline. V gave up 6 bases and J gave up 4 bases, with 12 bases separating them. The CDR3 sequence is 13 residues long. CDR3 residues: CASRDGQRYGYTF. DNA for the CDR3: TGTGCCAGCAGGGACGGACAGCGCTATGGCTACACCTTC.

The CDR3 DNA follows: TGTGCCAGCAGCTACGACCCCCGGGACAGGGGCAATCAGCCCCAGCATTTT. This sequence encodes CASSYDPRDRGNQPQHF. The chain joins TRBV5-8 to TRBJ1-5, with 9 nucleotides matching TRBD1. Trimming at V came to 3 bases and at J to 2 bases, leaving 9 bases not matched to a gene. The germline V gene encodes CDR1 SGHTS and CDR2 YDEGEE. This CDR3 has 17 residues. The complete variable domain, with remaining parts taken from reference TRBV5-8 and TRBJ1-5, reads EAGVTQSPTHLIKTRGQQATLRCSPISGHTSVYWYQQALGLGLQFLLWYDEGEERNRGNFPPRFSGRQFPNYSSELNVNALELEDSALYLCASSYDPRDRGNQPQHFGDGTRLSIL.

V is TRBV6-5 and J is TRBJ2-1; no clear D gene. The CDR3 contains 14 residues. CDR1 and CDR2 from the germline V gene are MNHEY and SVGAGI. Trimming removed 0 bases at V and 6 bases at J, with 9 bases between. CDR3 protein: CASSYSTPANEQFF. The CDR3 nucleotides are TGTGCCAGCAGTTACTCGACACCGGCCAATGAGCAGTTCTTC.

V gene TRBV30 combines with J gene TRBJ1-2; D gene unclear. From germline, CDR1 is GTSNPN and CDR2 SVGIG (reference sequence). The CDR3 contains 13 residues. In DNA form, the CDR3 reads TGTATGTCGGCGGAGGACGTAAGCTATGGCTACACCTTC. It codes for CMSAEDVSYGYTF.

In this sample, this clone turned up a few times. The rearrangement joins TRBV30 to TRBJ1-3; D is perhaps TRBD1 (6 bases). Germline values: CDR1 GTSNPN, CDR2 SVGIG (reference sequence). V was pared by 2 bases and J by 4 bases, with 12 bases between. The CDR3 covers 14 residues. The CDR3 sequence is CAWSPVGAGNTIYF. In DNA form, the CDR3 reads TGTGCCTGGAGTCCCGTGGGGGCCGGAAACACCATATATTTT.

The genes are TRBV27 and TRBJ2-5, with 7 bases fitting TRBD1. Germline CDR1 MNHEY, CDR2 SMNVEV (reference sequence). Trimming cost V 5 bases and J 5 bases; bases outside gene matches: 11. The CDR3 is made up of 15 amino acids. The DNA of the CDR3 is TGTGCCAGCAGTCCGGGCCTGACAGGGTCGGAGACCCAGTACTTC. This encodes CASSPGLTGSETQYF.

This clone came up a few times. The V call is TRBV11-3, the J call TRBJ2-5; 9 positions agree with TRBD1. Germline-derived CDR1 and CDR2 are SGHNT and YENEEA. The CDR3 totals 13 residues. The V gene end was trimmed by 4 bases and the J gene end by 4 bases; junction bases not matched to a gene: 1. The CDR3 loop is CASSSDRGETQYF. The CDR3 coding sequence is TGTGCCAGCAGCTCGGACAGGGGAGAGACCCAGTACTTC. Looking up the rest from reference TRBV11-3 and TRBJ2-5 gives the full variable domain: EAGVVQSPRYKIIEKKQPVAFWCNPISGHNTLYWYLQNLGQGPELLIRYENEEAVDDSQLPKDRFSAERLKGVDSTLKIQPAELGDSAVYLCASSSDRGETQYFGPGTRLLVL.

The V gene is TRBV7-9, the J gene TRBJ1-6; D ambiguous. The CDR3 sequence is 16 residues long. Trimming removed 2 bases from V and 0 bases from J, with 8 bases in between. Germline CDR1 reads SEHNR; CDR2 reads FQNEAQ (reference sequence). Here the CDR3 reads CASSLTLSSYNSPLHF. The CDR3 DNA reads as TGTGCCAGCAGCTTAACCTTGAGCTCCTATAATTCACCCCTCCACTTT. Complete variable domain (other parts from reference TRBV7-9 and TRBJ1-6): DTGVSQNPRHKITKRGQNVTFRCDPISEHNRLYWYRQTLGQGPEFLTYFQNEAQLEKSRLLSDRFSAERPKGSFSTLEIQRTEQGDSAMYLCASSLTLSSYNSPLHFGNGTRLTVT.

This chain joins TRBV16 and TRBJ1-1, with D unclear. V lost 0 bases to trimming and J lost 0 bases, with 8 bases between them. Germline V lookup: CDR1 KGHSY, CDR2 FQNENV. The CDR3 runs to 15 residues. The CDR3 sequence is CASSQSAGMNTEAFF. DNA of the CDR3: TGTGCCAGCAGCCAATCGGCGGGGATGAACACTGAAGCTTTCTTT.